This T cell receptor (beta chain) appears in the sequencing data of a study of technical replicates of blood from several donors. The data were produced by immunoSEQ multiplex PCR, yet TCRdb's version contains in-frame clones alone and is incomplete. This sample carries some 80,000 clones, roughly 90% of them seen once, and the ten largest clones take 0.39%. The germline V gene encodes CDR1 SGHDN and CDR2 FVKESK. V lost 0 bases and J lost 4, with 16 bases in between. CDR3 size: 16 residues. The sequence was obtained from a human donor in good health. Sequenced input: T cells isolated from PBMCs. The chain couples TRBV14 to TRBJ2-7; a weak D match, TRBD1 (5 bases). CDR3 nucleotide sequence: TGTGCCAGCAGCCAAGATTTCCCAGGGTTGAAATACGAGCAGTACTTC. Residues: CASSQDFPGLKYEQYF.